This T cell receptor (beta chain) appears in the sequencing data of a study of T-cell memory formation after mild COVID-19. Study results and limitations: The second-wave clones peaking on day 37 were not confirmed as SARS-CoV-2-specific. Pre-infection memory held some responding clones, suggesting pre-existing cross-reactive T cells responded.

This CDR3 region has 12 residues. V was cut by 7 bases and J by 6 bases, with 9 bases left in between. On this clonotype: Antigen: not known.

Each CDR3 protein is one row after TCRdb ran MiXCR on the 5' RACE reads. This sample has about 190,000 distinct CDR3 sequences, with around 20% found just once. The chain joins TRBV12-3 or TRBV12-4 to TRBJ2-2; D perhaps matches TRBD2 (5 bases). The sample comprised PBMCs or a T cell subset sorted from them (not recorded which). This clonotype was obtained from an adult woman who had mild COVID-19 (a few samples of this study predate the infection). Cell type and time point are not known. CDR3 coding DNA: TGTGCCAGCAACAGAGGGCCCGGGGAGCTGTTTTTT. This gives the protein CASNRGPGELFF.